This T cell receptor (beta chain) was sequenced for a study of blood T cell repertoires in COVID-19. Across the study: Samples came from the United States, Italy and Spain, spanning acute and convalescent COVID-19. The analysed material was cDNA or gDNA that came from T cells, B-cell-depleted T cells, or PBMCs.

Authors' processing steps: The authors estimated nucleated cell counts from reference gene primer amplification. This table comes from immunoSEQ multiplex PCR, and its TCRdb copy is limited to in-frame clones, with some not included. V and J calls and clone size are copied from that table; D and trimming were computed from the DNA. Of 90,000 to 120,000 clones in the sample, around 92% were seen once. The CDR3 length is 13 residues. CDR1 is SGHNT and CDR2 is YYREEE in the germline V gene (reference sequence). The V and J ends lost 0 bases and 2 bases respectively, with 6 bases between them. The sample comprised peripheral blood. The clonotype was recovered from a man aged 40-55 years with active or convalescent COVID-19. The rearrangement uses TRBV5-4 and TRBJ2-7; D remains ambiguous. The CDR3 protein is CASSLGPAYEQYF. CDR3 sequence (DNA): TGTGCCAGCAGCTTGGGCCCGGCCTACGAGCAGTACTTC.